This TCR beta chain stems from a study of tumour-infiltrating T cells in Burkitt lymphoma. The overall study: This cohort included all epidemiological subtypes of Burkitt lymphoma. Overall and progression-free survival were predicted by productive clonality.

The CDR3 runs to 14 residues. V was pared by 6 bases and J by 3 bases, with 8 bases of the junction left unmatched. CDR1 is SGHRS and CDR2 is YFSETQ in the germline V gene. Sequenced by immunoSEQ multiplex PCR; TCRdb stores in-frame clones only, minus some. The data contain 450 to 550 clones, just over 95% of them singletons. Sequencing was carried out using tumor tissue. The chain has TRBV5-1 and TRBJ1-1; the match to TRBD1 covers 7 bases. This clonotype originated in a human donor with Burkitt lymphoma. CDR3 DNA: TGCGCCAGCAAAATCAGACAGGGTTACACTGAAGCTTTCTTT. Translating gives CASKIRQGYTEAFF.